This T cell receptor (beta chain) was recovered during a study of OX40 agonist ivuxolimab in advanced cancers. With 0 bases removed from V and 4 bases from J, the gap between germline ends came to 8 bases. CDR1 and CDR2 from the germline V gene are SGHDT and YYEEEE. CDR3 length equals 14 residues. Using immunoSEQ multiplex PCR, the repertoire was profiled, and TCRdb retains in-frame clones only, with some absent. This sample has 65,000 to 85,000 clones; roughly 84% occur once, and the top ten carry around 2%. Sequencing was performed on CD4+ or CD8+ T cells sorted from blood, taken in a trial of the OX40 agonist ivuxolimab. The rearrangement uses TRBV5-6 and TRBJ2-1; D unclear. The sequence derives from an adult with an advanced solid tumor such as melanoma, head and neck, liver or kidney cancer. This CDR3 is CASSLVGNYNEQFF. The DNA of the CDR3 is TGTGCCAGCAGCTTGGTTGGGAATTACAATGAGCAGTTCTTC.